Below, 27 T cell receptor beta chains from the same sample are listed, as sequenced in a study of T cell clonality in common variable immunodeficiency. Profiled with immunoSEQ multiplex PCR; TCRdb holds only in-frame clones, not every one. This sample has some 40,000 clones, each found more than once. The sample comprised peripheral blood mononuclear cells. Every receptor here comes from a person aged 18 to 75 in good health.

The covered CDR3 bases are TGCAGTGCTAGCACTAGCGGGGGGGAGACC. Residues: CSASTSGGET. From start to end, the CDR3 is CSASTSGGETQYF. The chain is built from TRBV20-1 and TRBJ2-5, with TRBD2 matching over 12 bases. The CDR3 end lies 3 residues beyond the end of the read and is filled in from the germline J gene. This CDR3 is built from 13 residues. J lost 5 bases, V lost 3 bases, and 1 base had no gene match. CDR1 is DFQATT, CDR2 SNEGSKA, per germline (reference sequence).

This clone showed up many times. The read terminates 3 residues ahead of where the CDR3 ends, so the germline J gene completes it. The chain has TRBV5-1 and TRBJ2-3; D is possibly TRBD2 (6 bases). V lost 5 bases to trimming and J lost 4 bases, with 14 bases between them. Germline CDR1 is SGHRS and CDR2 is YFSETQ. This CDR3 comprises 14 residues. CDR3 DNA (partial): TGCGCCAGCAGGGCGGGGATATCGGCAGATACG. Translating gives CASRAGISADT. The full CDR3 protein reads CASRAGISADTQYF. Together with reference TRBV5-1 and TRBJ2-3, the CDR3 gives the full variable domain: KAGVTQTPRYLIKTRGQQVTLSCSPISGHRSVSWYQQTPGQGLQFLFEYFSETQRNKGNFPGRFSGRQFSNSRSEMNVSTLELGDSALYLCASRAGISADTQYFGPGTRLTVL.

The sample holds many counts of this clone. The sequence runs out 3 residues before the end of the CDR3; the remainder is reconstructed from the germline J gene. The chain couples TRBV4-1 to TRBJ1-6; D not resolved. CDR1 is MGHRA and CDR2 is YSYEKL in the germline V gene. This CDR3 has 16 residues. The V end was cut by 0 bases, the J end by 2 bases, with 8 bases between. CDR3 bases read: TGCGCCAGCAGCCAAGATGGCCCGCCCTATAATTCACCC. Protein product: CASSQDGPPYNSP. The CDR3 in full is CASSQDGPPYNSPLHF.

This clone was found many times. The read gets to within 3 residues of the CDR3 end, and the germline J gene fills in the rest. J is TRBJ2-5 and V is TRBV2, with 12 bases identical to TRBD2. CDR1 and CDR2 (germline): SNHLY, FYNNEI. The J segment lost 5 bases and the V segment lost 8 bases, leaving 12 bases of the junction unmatched. The CDR3 has 16 residues. CDR3 loop: CASGGKTSGSSETQYF. The CDR3 DNA, read in part, is TGTGCCAGCGGGGGGAAGACTAGCGGGAGTTCTGAGACC.

This clone was observed many times. The CDR3 goes on 3 residues after the read ends, and that part is filled in from the germline J gene. The chain has TRBV7-2 and TRBJ2-1, with D possibly TRBD1 on 6 matching bases. This CDR3 has 14 amino acids. Per germline, CDR1 SGHTA and CDR2 FQGNSA. The V end lost 9 bases, the J end lost 5 bases, and 17 bases lay between the germline ends. The CDR3 here is CARGASGQHNEQFF. The covered CDR3 bases are TGTGCCAGGGGGGCCTCCGGGCAACACAATGAG. The full variable domain, completed using reference TRBV7-2 and TRBJ2-1, is GAGVSQSPSNKVTEKGKDVELRCDPISGHTALYWYRQSLGQGLEFLIYFQGNSAPDKSGLPSDRFSAERTGGSVSTLTIQRTQQEDSAVYLCARGASGQHNEQFFGPGTRLTVL.

In this sample, this clone turned up a few times. The read halts 3 residues ahead of the CDR3 end, with the missing end drawn from the germline J gene. The rearrangement joins TRBV5-1 to TRBJ2-7, with TRBD2 as a possible D gene (6 bases). V was clipped by 3 bases and J by 6 bases, with 25 bases between them. The CDR3 sequence is 17 residues long. Germline CDR1 is SGHRS and CDR2 is YFSETQ. The CDR3 DNA, read in part, is TGCGCCAGCAGCTCAACGGGGCTAGTCGGGACTTCCGGCGAG. Its translation: CASSSTGLVGTSGE. The CDR3 in its entirety is CASSSTGLVGTSGEQYF.

In this sample, this clone turned up a few times. Coverage ceases 3 residues before the CDR3 finishes, and the germline J gene fills in the end. The V call is TRBV19, the J call TRBJ2-2, with D possibly being TRBD1 (6 bases). This CDR3 comprises 14 residues. Germline V gene data show CDR1 as LNHDA and CDR2 as SQIVND (reference sequence). CDR3 sequence reads: CAIEQGTTNEKLFF. The covered CDR3 bases are TGTGCCATCGAACAGGGCACGACTAATGAAAAG.

This clone has at least ten counts. The read terminates 3 residues before the CDR3 end, so the remaining end is supplied by the germline J gene. V usage is TRBV5-1 and J usage is TRBJ2-3, with D perhaps TRBD2 (6 bases). V lost 2 bases, J lost 1 base, and 11 bases lay in between. Germline lookup yields CDR1 SGHRS and CDR2 YFSETQ. The CDR3 runs to 15 residues. The CDR3 loop is CASSFLGGGTDTQYF. The sequenced CDR3 bases are TGCGCCAGCAGCTTTTTAGGCGGGGGCACAGATACG.

There are many counts of this clone. The read terminates 3 residues ahead of where the CDR3 ends, so the germline J gene completes it. The chain recombines TRBV30 with TRBJ2-2; D is perhaps TRBD2 (6 bases). This CDR3 is 14 amino acids long. Germline V gene sequence: CDR1 GTSNPN, CDR2 SVGIG (reference sequence). CDR3 bases read: TGTGCCTGGAGCCCCGGGACTGGGTGGGAAAAG. It encodes CAWSPGTGWEK. The whole CDR3 sequence is CAWSPGTGWEKLFF. Complete variable domain (other parts from reference TRBV30 and TRBJ2-2): SQTIHQWPATLVQPVGSPLSLECTVEGTSNPNLYWYRQAAGRGLQLLFYSVGIGQISSEVPQNLSASRPQDRQFILSSKKLLLSDSGFYLCAWSPGTGWEKLFFGEGSRLTVL.

This clone showed up many times. The DNA read from the CDR3 is TGTGCCAGCAGCCGACGACTAGAAGGTGAG. Its protein is CASSRRLEGE. The whole CDR3 region reads CASSRRLEGEQFF. This chain uses TRBV7-9 with TRBJ2-1; possibly TRBD2 for D (6 bases). With the read ending 3 residues before the CDR3 end, the germline J gene is used to fill in that end. The CDR3 is 13 residues long. V was trimmed by 5 bases and J by 9 bases, leaving 14 bases between them. Germline lookup yields CDR1 SEHNR and CDR2 FQNEAQ (reference sequence).

This clone was observed many times. The read gets to within 3 residues of the CDR3 end, and the germline J gene fills in the rest. The chain is built from TRBV9 and TRBJ2-3; D is uncertain. CDR1 is SGDLS and CDR2 is YYNGEE in the germline V gene. V was trimmed by 3 bases and J by 1 base, leaving 9 bases between them. The CDR3 sequence is 14 residues long. The CDR3 loop is CASSASTGTDTQYF. The CDR3 DNA, read in part, is TGTGCCAGCAGCGCCTCTACGGGCACAGATACG. Full variable domain (missing parts from reference TRBV9 and TRBJ2-3): DSGVTQTPKHLITATGQRVTLRCSPRSGDLSVYWYQQSLDQGLQFLIQYYNGEERAKGNILERFSAQQFPDLHSELNLSSLELGDSALYFCASSASTGTDTQYFGPGTRLTVL.

Many counts were recorded for this clone. The read stops 3 residues short of the end of the CDR3; the missing end is completed from the germline J gene. The chain uses TRBV7-9 and TRBJ2-2, with 12 bases that match TRBD2. Germline V gene sequence: CDR1 SEHNR, CDR2 FQNEAQ (reference sequence). V shed 11 bases and J 5 bases; nucleotides not matched to a gene: 3. There are 13 residues in the CDR3. CDR3 residues: CAASGRETGELFF. Partial CDR3 DNA: TGTGCCGCTAGCGGGAGGGAAACCGGGGAG.

This clone was seen more than once but under ten times. Read coverage stops 3 residues before the CDR3 terminus; the germline J gene supplies the remainder. The chain is built from TRBV19 and TRBJ2-3; D possibly corresponds to TRBD1 (5 bases). Germline loops: CDR1 LNHDA, CDR2 SQIVND (reference sequence). The CDR3 is made up of 15 amino acids. The CDR3 bases that were read are TGTGCCAGTAGGACGATGACAGACAGCAATCAGCCG. As protein: CASRTMTDSNQP. The full-length CDR3 reads as CASRTMTDSNQPQYF.

This clone has ten or more counts. Read coverage stops 3 residues before the CDR3 terminus; the germline J gene supplies the remainder. V is TRBV30 and J is TRBJ2-7; 9 nucleotides line up with TRBD1. The CDR3 totals 14 residues. Looked up from germline, CDR1 is GTSNPN and CDR2 is SVGIG (reference sequence). The V gene end was trimmed by 0 bases and the J gene end by 6 bases; junction bases not matched to a gene: 6. The part of the CDR3 DNA that was read is TGTGCCTGGAGTGTACGGGACAGGGCCCTCGAG. It is translated as CAWSVRDRALE. From start to end, the CDR3 is CAWSVRDRALEQYF. Drawing the rest from reference TRBV30 and TRBJ2-7, the complete variable domain is SQTIHQWPATLVQPVGSPLSLECTVEGTSNPNLYWYRQAAGRGLQLLFYSVGIGQISSEVPQNLSASRPQDRQFILSSKKLLLSDSGFYLCAWSVRDRALEQYFGPGTRLTVT.

This clone was recorded many times. Here the CDR3 reads CASSPNSSPGNTIYF. The covered CDR3 bases are TGTGCCAGCTCACCGAATTCGAGCCCTGGAAACACC. The rearrangement uses TRBV18 and TRBJ1-3; unclear D gene. The read comes to an end 3 residues before the CDR3 does, leaving the germline J gene to fill in the end. This CDR3 has 15 residues. CDR1 and CDR2 from the germline V gene are KGHSH and LQKENI. V lost 3 bases and J lost 2, with 11 bases in between.

This clone came up many times. The read ends 3 residues before the CDR3 terminus; that terminus is restored from the germline J gene. The chain recombines TRBV7-2 with TRBJ1-5; D ambiguous. The V end lost 1 base, the J end lost 7 bases, and 8 bases lay between the germline ends. Germline-derived CDR1 and CDR2 are SGHTA and FQGNSA. The CDR3 is 13 amino acids. CDR3 protein: CASSLVLGQPQHF. CDR3 bases read: TGTGCCAGCAGCTTAGTATTGGGCCAGCCC.

This clone came up many times. The sequenced fragment ends 3 residues before the CDR3 boundary, so the rest is inferred from the germline J gene. This chain joins TRBV19 and TRBJ1-4; 9 nucleotides align to TRBD1. V shed 6 bases, J shed 7 bases, and the junction held 6 bases outside the gene matches. The CDR3 loop spans 14 amino acids. From germline, CDR1 is LNHDA and CDR2 SQIVND (reference sequence). CDR3 bases read: TGTGCCAGTAGCGTACAGGGGGCGCGTGAAAAA. Its translation is CASSVQGAREK. The whole CDR3 reads CASSVQGAREKLFF.

Comments on this clone: The sequence runs out 3 residues before the end of the CDR3; the remainder is reconstructed from the germline J gene. The sample holds other DNA sequences that translate to the same CDR3. The V call is TRBV7-9, the J call TRBJ1-2, with 9 bases identical to TRBD1. From germline, CDR1 is SEHNR and CDR2 FQNEAQ (reference sequence). The CDR3 loop spans 12 amino acids. This CDR3 is CASSFGQGTYTF. CDR3 bases read: TGTGCCAGCAGCTTTGGACAGGGGACC.

This clone occurred many times. The read ends 3 residues shy of where the CDR3 ends; the end is completed using the germline J gene. This chain joins TRBV5-1 and TRBJ1-1; TRBD1 matches 11 bases. V gave up 5 bases and J gave up 4 bases; unmatched junction bases: 4. The V gene's germline CDR1 is SGHRS and CDR2 YFSETQ. The CDR3 length is 14 residues. The covered CDR3 bases are TGCGCCAGCAGACCCGGGACAGGGGGCACTGAA. This translates into CASRPGTGGTE. The CDR3 in full is CASRPGTGGTEAFF.

As regards this clone: The CDR3 goes on 3 residues after the read ends, and that part is filled in from the germline J gene. V gene TRBV19 combines with J gene TRBJ2-7; D remains unclear. Germline loops: CDR1 LNHDA, CDR2 SQIVND (reference sequence). The CDR3 is made up of 14 amino acids. Trimming removed 6 bases from V and 0 bases from J, with 12 bases in between. The CDR3: CASSRQASSYEQYF. The sequenced CDR3 bases are TGTGCCAGTAGCCGGCAGGCGAGCTCCTACGAG. The full variable domain, with the rest looked up from reference TRBV19 and TRBJ2-7, is DGGITQSPKYLFRKEGQNVTLSCEQNLNHDAMYWYRQDPGQGLRLIYYSQIVNDFQKGDIAEGYSVSREKKESFPLTVTSAQKNPTAFYLCASSRQASSYEQYFGPGTRLTVT.

This clone was recorded at least ten times. The read is 3 residues too short to cover the CDR3 end, so that end is filled in from the germline J gene. The chain carries TRBV5-1 and TRBJ2-7; D remains unclear. The CDR3 contains 13 residues. The germline gives CDR1 SGHRS, CDR2 YFSETQ. Trimming left V 0 bases short and J 5 bases short, with 9 bases between. CDR3 region: CASSLGQVNEQYF. Incomplete CDR3 DNA: TGCGCCAGCAGCTTGGGGCAGGTCAACGAG.

This clone was seen more than once but under ten times. Read coverage stops 3 residues before the CDR3 terminus; the germline J gene supplies the remainder. The chain has TRBV19 and TRBJ1-2; D unclear. Germline V gives CDR1 LNHDA, CDR2 SQIVND (reference sequence). CDR3 length equals 15 residues. Here the CDR3 reads CASSTRLASPYDYTF. CDR3 DNA (partial): TGTGCCAGTAGTACGAGACTAGCGAGCCCCTACGAC.

This clone was found many times. The read gets to within 3 residues of the CDR3 end, and the germline J gene fills in the rest. The J gene is TRBJ1-4, the V gene TRBV30; perhaps TRBD1 as D (5 bases). CDR3 size: 15 residues. Trimming pared 0 bases from V and 7 bases from J, leaving 15 bases between. Germline V gives CDR1 GTSNPN, CDR2 SVGIG (reference sequence). The DNA read from the CDR3 is TGTGCCTGGAGTGTCGTTGCGACAGTATCTGAAAAA. It encodes CAWSVVATVSEK. The whole CDR3 is CAWSVVATVSEKLFF.

Many counts were recorded for this clone. From the germline J gene comes the end of the CDR3, since the read stops 3 residues before it. The chain uses TRBV6-2 or TRBV6-3 and TRBJ2-7, with D tentatively TRBD2 (5 bases). Germline CDR1 MNHEY, CDR2 SVGEGT. CDR3 length equals 15 residues. Deletions cut 0 bases from V and 6 bases from J, with 15 bases between. The CDR3: CASSYSTPLGREQYF. CDR3 bases read: TGTGCCAGCAGTTACTCCACCCCACTAGGACGCGAG.

This clone was counted ten times or more. The read gets to within 3 residues of the CDR3 end, and the germline J gene fills in the rest. The chain uses TRBV7-8 and TRBJ2-7, with 13 bases identical to TRBD2. The CDR3 runs to 15 residues. The germline V gene encodes CDR1 SGHVS and CDR2 FQNEAQ. Trimming cost V 4 bases and J 2 bases; bases outside gene matches: 2. This chain's CDR3 is CASSSGLAGAYEQYF. CDR3 DNA, as far as it was read: TGTGCCAGCAGCTCCGGACTAGCGGGAGCCTACGAG.

At least ten counts were recorded for this clone. The read terminates 3 residues before the CDR3 end, so the remaining end is supplied by the germline J gene. The genes are TRBV19 and TRBJ1-5, with D uncertain. The CDR3 has 13 amino acids. V lost 7 bases to trimming and J lost 3 bases, with 10 bases between them. CDR1 LNHDA and CDR2 SQIVND come from the germline V gene (reference sequence). Incomplete CDR3 DNA: TGTGCCAGTAACGAGGTTAACAATCAGCCC. It codes for CASNEVNNQP. The entire CDR3 reads CASNEVNNQPQHF.

At least ten counts were recorded for this clone. The read terminates 3 residues ahead of where the CDR3 ends, so the germline J gene completes it. The chain combines TRBV29-1 with TRBJ2-5; TRBD1 aligns across 7 bases. CDR1 SQVTM and CDR2 ANQGSEA come from the germline V gene. CDR3 size: 14 residues. J gave up 1 base and V 1 base, and 3 bases lay outside the gene matches. CDR3 DNA (partial): TGCAGCGTTGAAGGGGACAGAGCCCAAGAGACC. Its translation is CSVEGDRAQET. The full CDR3 sequence reads CSVEGDRAQETQYF. Combining the CDR3 with reference TRBV29-1 and TRBJ2-5 gives the whole variable domain SAVISQKPSRDICQRGTSLTIQCQVDSQVTMMFWYRQQPGQSLTLIATANQGSEATYESGFVIDKFPISRPNLTFSTLTVSNMSPEDSSIYLCSVEGDRAQETQYFGPGTRLLVL.